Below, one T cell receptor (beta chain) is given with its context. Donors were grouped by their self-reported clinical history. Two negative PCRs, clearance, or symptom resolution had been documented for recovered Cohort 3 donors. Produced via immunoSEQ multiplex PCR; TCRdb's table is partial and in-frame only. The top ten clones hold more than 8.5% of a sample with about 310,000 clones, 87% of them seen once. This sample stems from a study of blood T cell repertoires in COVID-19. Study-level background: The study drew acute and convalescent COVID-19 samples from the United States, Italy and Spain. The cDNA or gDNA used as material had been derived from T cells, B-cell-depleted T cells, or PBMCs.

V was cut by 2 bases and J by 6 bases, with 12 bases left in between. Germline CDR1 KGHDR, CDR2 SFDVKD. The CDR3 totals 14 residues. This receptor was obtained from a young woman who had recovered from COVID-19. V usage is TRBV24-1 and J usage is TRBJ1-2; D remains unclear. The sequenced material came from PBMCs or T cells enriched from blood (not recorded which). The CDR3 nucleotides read TGTGCCACCAGTGATTCTCGAGGGCTCCATGGCTACACCTTC. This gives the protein CATSDSRGLHGYTF.